The 9 T cell receptor beta chains in this list originate from one sample, sequenced in a study of T cells after yellow fever vaccination. TCRdb itself ran the 5' RACE reads through MiXCR, one entry per CDR3 protein. The sample consists of hundreds of thousands of distinct CDR3 sequences, roughly a fifth of them appearing once. The material was PBMCs, obtained roughly 23 days after the first yellow fever vaccination. The receptors derive from a man aged 18 to 30 who received the YFV17D yellow fever vaccine.

The V and J genes are TRBV6-5 and TRBJ2-3; TRBD1 is a possible D gene (5 bases). Germline CDR1 MNHEY, CDR2 SVGAGI. V was clipped by 4 bases and J by 0 bases, with 8 bases between them. The CDR3 is 14 amino acids. The CDR3 is CASSLQVSTDTQYF. The CDR3 DNA reads TGTGCCAGCAGTTTACAGGTTAGCACAGATACGCAGTATTTT.

This clonotype was observed a handful of times. This chain uses TRBV7-9 with TRBJ2-2; TRBD2 matches at 10 bases. Trimming at V came to 4 bases and at J to 5 bases, leaving 7 bases not matched to a gene. Germline CDR1 is SEHNR and CDR2 is FQNEAQ (reference sequence). The CDR3 covers 16 residues. Written as DNA, the CDR3 is TGTGCCAGCAGCTCGCCACTAGCGGGGAGGACCGGGGAGCTGTTTTTT. The encoded protein is CASSSPLAGRTGELFF.

The sample holds many counts of this clonotype. The V call is TRBV27, the J call TRBJ2-1; maybe TRBD2 (6 bases). Trimming cost V 6 bases and J 7 bases, with 13 bases left between them. The CDR3 covers 13 residues. Looked up from germline, CDR1 is MNHEY and CDR2 is SMNVEV (reference sequence). CDR3: CASSRAGWNEQFF. The CDR3 nucleotides read TGTGCCAGCAGCCGTGCGGGGTGGAATGAGCAGTTCTTC.

This clonotype was detected only a few times. V and J are TRBV29-1 and TRBJ2-1, with D possibly TRBD2 on 5 matching bases. Looked up from germline, CDR1 is SQVTM and CDR2 is ANQGSEA. The CDR3 is made up of 11 amino acids. Deletions cut 4 bases from V and 14 bases from J, with 15 bases between. CDR3 bases: TGCAGCGTTGTTAGAGGGATTTCAAAGTTCTTC. This gives the protein CSVVRGISKFF.

The chain combines TRBV3-1 with TRBJ2-7; D call uncertain. V lost 1 base, J lost 2 bases, and 12 bases lay in between. This CDR3 is 15 amino acids long. The germline V gene has CDR1 LGHDT and CDR2 YNNKEL (reference sequence). Here the CDR3 reads CASSQGVDIPYEQYF. The DNA for the CDR3 is TGTGCCAGCAGCCAAGGGGTGGATATTCCCTACGAGCAGTACTTC.

This clonotype showed up just a few times. The gene calls are TRBV29-1 and TRBJ2-1; TRBD2 agrees at 14 bases. The CDR3 has 16 residues. Germline-derived CDR1 and CDR2 are SQVTM and ANQGSEA. V lost 7 bases, J lost 0 bases, and 5 bases stayed unmatched. This CDR3 is CSARTSGGYSYNEQFF. The DNA of the CDR3 is TGCAGCGCCCGGACTAGCGGGGGGTACTCCTACAATGAGCAGTTCTTC.

Only a few counts were recorded for this clonotype. This chain links TRBV5-1 with TRBJ1-5; D perhaps matches TRBD1 (5 bases). Trimming took off 7 bases at V and 2 bases at J, with 13 bases between the two ends. Germline V gene sequence: CDR1 SGHRS, CDR2 YFSETQ. The CDR3 is 14 residues long. CDR3 region: CASSPGDRNQPQHF. CDR3 coding DNA: TGCGCCAGCTCCCCGGGGGACCGCAATCAGCCCCAGCATTTT.

This clonotype was found a few times. The chain employs TRBV7-2 and TRBJ2-3; D ambiguous. Trimming took 2 bases from V and 3 from J, leaving 12 bases between them. Germline CDR1 and CDR2: SGHTA and FQGNSA. The length of the CDR3 is 15 residues. CDR3 sequence (DNA): TGTGCCAGCAGCTTATACTCAACTATAACAGATACGCAGTATTTT. Amino acids: CASSLYSTITDTQYF.

This clonotype was seen a handful of times. The genes are TRBV20-1 and TRBJ2-3, with 10 bases aligning to TRBD2. The CDR3 is 11 residues long. Trimming cost V 3 bases and J 15 bases; bases outside gene matches: 6. Germline loops: CDR1 DFQATT, CDR2 SNEGSKA (reference sequence). As DNA, the CDR3 is TGCAGTGCTAGGAGCGGGGGGGCCTACTATTTT. This sequence encodes CSARSGGAYYF.